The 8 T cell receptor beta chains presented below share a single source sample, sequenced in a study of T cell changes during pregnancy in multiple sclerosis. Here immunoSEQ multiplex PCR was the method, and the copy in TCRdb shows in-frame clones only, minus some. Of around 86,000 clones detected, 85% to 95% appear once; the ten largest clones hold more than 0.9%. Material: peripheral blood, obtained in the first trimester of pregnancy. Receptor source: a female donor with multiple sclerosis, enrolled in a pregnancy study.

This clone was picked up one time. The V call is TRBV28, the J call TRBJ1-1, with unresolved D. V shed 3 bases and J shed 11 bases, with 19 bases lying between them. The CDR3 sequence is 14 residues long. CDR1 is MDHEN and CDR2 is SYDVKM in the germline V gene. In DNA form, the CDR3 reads TGTGCCAGCAGTTTCAGCGGGTTGGAGGGTTCGGCTTTCTTT. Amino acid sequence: CASSFSGLEGSAFF.

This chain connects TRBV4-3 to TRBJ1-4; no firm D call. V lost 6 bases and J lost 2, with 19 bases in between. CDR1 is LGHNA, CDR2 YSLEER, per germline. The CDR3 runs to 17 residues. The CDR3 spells CASSRVVLRATNEKLFF. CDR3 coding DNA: TGCGCCAGCAGTCGGGTTGTCCTGAGGGCCACTAATGAAAAACTGTTTTTT.

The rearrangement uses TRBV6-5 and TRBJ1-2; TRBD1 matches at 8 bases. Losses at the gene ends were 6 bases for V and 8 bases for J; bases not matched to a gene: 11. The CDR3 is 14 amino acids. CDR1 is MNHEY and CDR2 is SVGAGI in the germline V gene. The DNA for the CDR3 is TGTGCCAGCAGACCGGACAGGGTTTTGATAGGCTACACCTTC. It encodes CASRPDRVLIGYTF.

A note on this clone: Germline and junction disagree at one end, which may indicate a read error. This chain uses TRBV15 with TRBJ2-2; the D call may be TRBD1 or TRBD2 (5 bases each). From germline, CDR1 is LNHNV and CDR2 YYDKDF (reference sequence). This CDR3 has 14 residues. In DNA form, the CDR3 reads TGTGCCACCAGCGGAGACAGCCCTCCTGGAGGGCTGTTTTTT. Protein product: CATSGDSPPGGLFF.

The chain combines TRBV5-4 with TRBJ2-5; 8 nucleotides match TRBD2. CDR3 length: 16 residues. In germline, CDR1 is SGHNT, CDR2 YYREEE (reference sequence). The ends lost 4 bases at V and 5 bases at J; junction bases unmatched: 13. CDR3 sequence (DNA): TGTGCCAGCAGCGTCCCGGGACTAGGGGTCTCCGAGACCCAGTACTTC. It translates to CASSVPGLGVSETQYF.

CDR3 in amino acids: CASSYLGQGQETQYF. The DNA for the CDR3 is TGTGCCAGCAGTTACCTCGGACAGGGCCAAGAGACCCAGTACTTC. V and J are TRBV6-5 and TRBJ2-5; TRBD1 agrees at 8 bases. J gave up 1 base and V 2 bases, and 3 bases lay outside the gene matches. This CDR3 comprises 15 residues. Looked up from germline, CDR1 is MNHEY and CDR2 is SVGAGI.

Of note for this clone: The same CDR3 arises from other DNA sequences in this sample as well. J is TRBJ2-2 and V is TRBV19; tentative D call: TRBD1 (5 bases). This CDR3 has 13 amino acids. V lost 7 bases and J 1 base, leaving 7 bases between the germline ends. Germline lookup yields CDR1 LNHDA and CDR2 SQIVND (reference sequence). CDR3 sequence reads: CASIGQNTGELFF. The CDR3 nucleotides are TGTGCCAGTATCGGACAGAACACCGGGGAGCTGTTTTTT.

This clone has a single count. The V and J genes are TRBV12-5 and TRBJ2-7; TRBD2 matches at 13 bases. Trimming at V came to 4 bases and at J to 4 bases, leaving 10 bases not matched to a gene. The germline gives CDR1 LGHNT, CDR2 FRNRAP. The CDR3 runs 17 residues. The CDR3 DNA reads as TGTGCTAGTGGTTCCCCGACTAGCGGGGGGCCCCATTACGAGCAGTACTTC. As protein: CASGSPTSGGPHYEQYF.